These 24 T cell receptor beta chains were all obtained from the same sample, sequenced in a study of T cells in localized non-small cell lung cancer. Some clones are missing from TCRdb's copy, which holds only in-frame ones; the method was immunoSEQ multiplex PCR. The sample comprises around 1,500 clones, roughly 25% of which are singletons, and 15% to 17% rests with the top ten. Sequencing used lung tumor tissue, obtained before any cancer treatment. Receptors originate from a male donor older than 55 with stage I squamous cell lung carcinoma.

This clone was detected only a few times. The V gene is TRBV19, the J gene TRBJ2-3; TRBD1 matches 8 bases. The CDR3 loop spans 16 amino acids. The V segment lost 5 bases and the J segment 3 bases; nucleotides outside the gene matches: 10. Germline V gives CDR1 LNHDA, CDR2 SQIVND (reference sequence). In DNA, the CDR3 is TGTGCCAGTAGTCGTTCAGGGGGCGCAATGACAGATACGCAGTATTTT. Residues: CASSRSGGAMTDTQYF. Full variable domain (rest looked up from reference TRBV19 and TRBJ2-3): DGGITQSPKYLFRKEGQNVTLSCEQNLNHDAMYWYRQDPGQGLRLIYYSQIVNDFQKGDIAEGYSVSREKKESFPLTVTSAQKNPTAFYLCASSRSGGAMTDTQYFGPGTRLTVL.

The V call is TRBV9, the J call TRBJ1-5, with D perhaps TRBD1 (6 bases). Trimming removed 4 bases at V and 5 bases at J, with 10 bases between. CDR1 SGDLS and CDR2 YYNGEE come from the germline V gene. This CDR3 spans 13 amino acids. CDR3 sequence: CASSPPGDQPQHF. The CDR3 bases are TGTGCCAGCAGCCCGCCAGGGGATCAGCCCCAGCATTTT.

This clone is deemed medium-sized. This chain connects TRBV13 to TRBJ2-7, with D perhaps TRBD1 (5 bases). This CDR3 has 16 residues. Germline V gene sequence: CDR1 PRHDT, CDR2 FYEKMQ (reference sequence). V dropped 0 bases and J dropped 0 bases, with 12 bases sitting between them. For the CDR3, the DNA is TGTGCCAGCAGCTTAGGAGGGGTGGGTAGCTCCTACGAGCAGTACTTC. It translates to CASSLGGVGSSYEQYF. The variable domain in full, completed from reference TRBV13 and TRBJ2-7, reads AAGVIQSPRHLIKEKRETATLKCYPIPRHDTVYWYQQGPGQDPQFLISFYEKMQSDKGSIPDRFSAQQFSDYHSELNMSSLELGDSALYFCASSLGGVGSSYEQYFGPGTRLTVT.

By its share, this clone is medium-sized. The chain has TRBV11-3 and TRBJ1-5; 10 nucleotides agree with TRBD1. This CDR3 contains 15 residues. V dropped 6 bases and J dropped 4; count of bases not matched to a gene: 6. The germline V gene has CDR1 SGHNT and CDR2 YENEEA. CDR3 residues: CASSRDRGANQPQHF. CDR3 bases: TGTGCCAGCAGTCGGGACAGGGGTGCTAATCAGCCCCAGCATTTT.

The rearrangement joins TRBV11-3 to TRBJ2-1, with 7 bases aligning to TRBD1. The V gene end was trimmed by 2 bases and the J gene end by 5 bases; junction bases not matched to a gene: 3. The CDR3 is 14 residues long. Per germline, CDR1 SGHNT and CDR2 YENEEA. The CDR3 spells CASSLYRGHNEQFF. As DNA, the CDR3 is TGTGCCAGCAGCTTATACAGGGGTCACAATGAGCAGTTCTTC.

The chain recombines TRBV19 with TRBJ1-1; tentative D call: TRBD1 (5 bases). From germline, CDR1 is LNHDA and CDR2 SQIVND (reference sequence). CDR3 length equals 15 residues. The V end lost 11 bases, the J end lost 1 base, and 20 bases lay between the germline ends. CDR3 sequence reads: CAAGPHSAGNTEAFF. CDR3 nucleotides: TGTGCCGCGGGGCCACACTCCGCGGGGAACACTGAAGCTTTCTTT.

The chain joins TRBV15 to TRBJ2-1; no firm D call. V gave up 8 bases and J gave up 0 bases, with 11 bases separating them. Germline assignment: CDR1 LNHNV and CDR2 YYDKDF (reference sequence). The CDR3 sequence is 14 residues long. The CDR3 is CATEETSSYNEQFF. DNA of the CDR3: TGTGCCACCGAAGAAACGAGCTCCTACAATGAGCAGTTCTTC.

This clone appeared once. The chain uses TRBV15 and TRBJ2-5; tentatively, D is TRBD1 (6 bases). CDR1 and CDR2 from the germline V gene are LNHNV and YYDKDF (reference sequence). The CDR3 consists of 15 residues. V lost 0 bases and J lost 2, with 10 bases in between. The CDR3 reads CATSRDQGWQETQYF. DNA for the CDR3: TGTGCCACCAGCAGAGATCAGGGGTGGCAAGAGACCCAGTACTTC. Filled out from reference TRBV15 and TRBJ2-5, the complete variable domain reads DAMVIQNPRYQVTQFGKPVTLSCSQTLNHNVMYWYQQKSSQAPKLLFHYYDKDFNNEADTPDNFQSRRPNTSFCFLDIRSPGLGDTAMYLCATSRDQGWQETQYFGPGTRLLVL.

This clone has just a few counts. V gene TRBV9 combines with J gene TRBJ2-2, with a possible D match to TRBD2 (6 bases). Germline lookup yields CDR1 SGDLS and CDR2 YYNGEE. The CDR3 loop spans 13 amino acids. Deletions cut 5 bases from V and 5 bases from J, with 10 bases between. The CDR3 DNA sequence: TGTGCCAGCAGTGAGACTAGGACCGGGGAGCTGTTTTTT. It is translated as CASSETRTGELFF.

This rearrangement joins TRBV30 to TRBJ2-1, with D hard to call. Germline CDR1 is GTSNPN and CDR2 is SVGIG (reference sequence). The CDR3 totals 11 residues. Trimming cost V 1 base and J 8 bases, with 6 bases left between them. The CDR3 DNA follows: TGTGCCTGGAGTGCACGGGATGAGCAGTTCTTC. It is translated as CAWSARDEQFF.

The gene calls are TRBV19 and TRBJ1-2; 7 bases align to TRBD1. CDR3 size: 14 residues. Germline loops: CDR1 LNHDA, CDR2 SQIVND (reference sequence). Trimming took 7 bases from V and 1 from J; bases not matched to a gene: 6. The CDR3 DNA reads as TGTGCCAGTAATCCGGGACAGCGTAACTATGGCTACACCTTC. Residues: CASNPGQRNYGYTF.

The V gene is TRBV6-8, the J gene TRBJ1-1, with 10 bases fitting TRBD1. V lost 6 bases to trimming and J lost 8 bases; unmatched junction nucleotides: 3. This CDR3 contains 12 residues. Germline-derived CDR1 and CDR2 are MNHGY and SAAAGT. Here the CDR3 DNA reads TGTGCCAGCAGCCCGGGACAGGGGGAAGCTTTCTTT. Translated, it gives CASSPGQGEAFF.

The chain links TRBV6-8 to TRBJ2-7; D assignment may be TRBD1 or TRBD2 (5 bases each). Trimming removed 9 bases at V and 1 base at J, with 16 bases between. This CDR3 spans 14 amino acids. Germline V gene sequence: CDR1 MNHGY, CDR2 SAAAGT. The CDR3 reads CASASAGSSYEQYF. CDR3 in DNA: TGTGCCAGTGCCTCGGCAGGGAGTTCCTACGAGCAGTACTTC.

The genes are TRBV10-2 and TRBJ1-5; the D is unclear. This CDR3 spans 13 amino acids. V lost 3 bases and J 6 bases, leaving 9 bases between the germline ends. CDR1 WSHSY and CDR2 SAAADI come from the germline V gene. DNA for the CDR3: TGCGCCAGCAGTGACCCAACAAGTCAGCCCCAGCATTTT. Its translation: CASSDPTSQPQHF.

This clone was counted between two and nine times. V is TRBV19 and J is TRBJ2-7, with 7 bases that match TRBD1. The CDR3 runs to 14 residues. CDR1 LNHDA and CDR2 SQIVND come from the germline V gene (reference sequence). V was pared by 5 bases and J by 2 bases, with 6 bases of the junction left unmatched. In nucleotides, the CDR3 is TGTGCCAGTAGTCCAGCGACAGGGCCCTACGAGCAGTACTTC. Its protein product is CASSPATGPYEQYF.

A few counts support this clone. V usage is TRBV19 and J usage is TRBJ2-7, with 7 bases that match TRBD2. From germline, CDR1 is LNHDA and CDR2 SQIVND (reference sequence). V lost 3 bases and J lost 6; bases outside the gene matches: 17. This CDR3 region has 17 residues. The CDR3 loop reads CASSMASWGGATGEQYF. Here the CDR3 DNA reads TGTGCCAGTAGTATGGCCTCTTGGGGAGGGGCGACGGGCGAGCAGTACTTC.

V usage is TRBV15 and J usage is TRBJ1-4; D ambiguous. Germline assignment: CDR1 LNHNV and CDR2 YYDKDF (reference sequence). This CDR3 contains 14 residues. Trimming stripped 8 bases from V and 10 bases from J, with 20 bases between. CDR3 loop: CATGEDVGGRKLFF. CDR3 coding DNA: TGTGCCACCGGGGAGGACGTCGGAGGGCGAAAACTGTTTTTT. Full variable domain (remainder filled in from reference TRBV15 and TRBJ1-4): DAMVIQNPRYQVTQFGKPVTLSCSQTLNHNVMYWYQQKSSQAPKLLFHYYDKDFNNEADTPDNFQSRRPNTSFCFLDIRSPGLGDTAMYLCATGEDVGGRKLFFGSGTQLSVL.

This clone has only a few counts. This chain uses TRBV28 with TRBJ1-1, with D perhaps TRBD1 (6 bases). Germline V lookup: CDR1 MDHEN, CDR2 SYDVKM. The CDR3 totals 13 residues. Trimming stripped 10 bases from V and 7 bases from J, with 19 bases between. The CDR3: CATTGGASIEAFF. CDR3 sequence (DNA): TGTGCCACAACGGGGGGGGCGAGCATTGAAGCTTTCTTT.

By share, this clone ranks as medium-sized (0.01 to 0.1%). The chain uses TRBV11-3 and TRBJ1-5; no reliable D call. V gave up 3 bases and J gave up 5 bases, with 11 bases separating them. The CDR3 sequence is 14 residues long. Looked up from germline, CDR1 is SGHNT and CDR2 is YENEEA. CDR3 loop: CASSLLNSDQPQHF. CDR3 DNA: TGTGCCAGCAGCTTGTTGAACAGCGATCAGCCCCAGCATTTT.

In its sample, this clone is large. The chain recombines TRBV7-2 with TRBJ2-5; perhaps D is TRBD1 or TRBD2 (5 bases each). The germline V gene encodes CDR1 SGHTA and CDR2 FQGNSA. Trimming took off 8 bases at V and 2 bases at J, with 12 bases between the two ends. The CDR3 length is 13 residues. CDR3: CASARWGQETQYF. The CDR3 bases are TGTGCCAGCGCCCGGTGGGGGCAAGAGACCCAGTACTTC. The full variable domain, in which reference TRBV7-2 and TRBJ2-5 provide the parts outside the CDR3, is GAGVSQSPSNKVTEKGKDVELRCDPISGHTALYWYRQSLGQGLEFLIYFQGNSAPDKSGLPSDRFSAERTGGSVSTLTIQRTQQEDSAVYLCASARWGQETQYFGPGTRLLVL.

DNA for the CDR3: TGTGCCAGCAGCCAGGGGGGTGGCACAGATACGCAGTATTTT. It specifies CASSQGGGTDTQYF. The rearrangement links TRBV11-3 to TRBJ2-3; D possibly corresponds to TRBD1 (7 bases). Germline CDR1 is SGHNT and CDR2 is YENEEA. CDR3 length: 14 amino acids. V lost 5 bases to trimming and J lost 1 base, with 10 bases between them.

This clone showed up just a few times. The chain recombines TRBV9 with TRBJ2-7; perhaps TRBD2 as D (8 bases). V was trimmed by 7 bases and J by 3 bases, leaving 20 bases between them. Germline V gene data show CDR1 as SGDLS and CDR2 as YYNGEE. The CDR3 runs to 15 residues. DNA for the CDR3: TGTGCCAGCGCGCCGACAGGGACTAGTAACTACGAGCAGTACTTC. Its translation is CASAPTGTSNYEQYF.

The chain combines TRBV12-5 with TRBJ2-5, with 10 nucleotides matching TRBD1. CDR3 size: 15 residues. The V and J ends lost 4 bases and 4 bases, in that order; junction bases with no gene match: 6. Germline V gene sequence: CDR1 LGHNT, CDR2 FRNRAP. The CDR3 reads CASGSPRTGGETQYF. The CDR3 nucleotides are TGTGCTAGTGGTTCCCCGAGGACAGGGGGAGAGACCCAGTACTTC.

The chain carries TRBV6-8 and TRBJ1-1, with D unclear. V gave up 6 bases and J gave up 1 base, with 12 bases separating them. Germline V gives CDR1 MNHGY, CDR2 SAAAGT. CDR3 length: 14 amino acids. CDR3 loop: CASRVTQKNTEAFF. The CDR3 DNA is TGTGCCAGCAGGGTTACCCAAAAGAACACTGAAGCTTTCTTT.